Listed below are T cell receptor beta chains from one sample, sequenced in a study of blood T cell repertoires in COVID-19. Sequenced by immunoSEQ multiplex PCR; TCRdb stores in-frame clones only, minus some. The data show about 160,000 clones, about 85% seen once. The sequencing input was peripheral blood. Receptors originate from a man aged 55 to 70 who had recovered from COVID-19. Each CDR3 is given with its conserved first and last residue. The D gene is left open where the match is weak. The listing skips clone size in some rows; elsewhere it reads once, few, many or a size class.

-	TRBV19	TRBJ1-2	TRBD1	TGTGCCATCCGGACAGGGGACAATAACTATGGCTACACCTTC	CAIRTGDNNYGYTF
-	TRBV19	TRBJ2-4	TRBD2	TGTGCCAGTAGCCCAGGGAGGGTGCAGATCAAAAACATTCAGTACTTC	CASSPGRVQIKNIQYF
-	TRBV3-1/TRBV3-2	TRBJ2-7	TRBD2	TGTGCCAGCAGCCAAGGGAGCGGGGGCCCCTACGAGCAGTACTTC	CASSQGSGGPYEQYF
-	TRBV6-5	TRBJ2-7	TRBD1	TGTGCCAGCAGGCCTTGGACAGGTGCCTACGAGCAGTACTTC	CASRPWTGAYEQYF
-	TRBV21-1	TRBJ1-5	-	TGTGCCAGCAGCAAAGGCGGTAGCAATCAGCCCCAGCATTTT	CASSKGGSNQPQHF
-	TRBV5-4	TRBJ2-5	TRBD2	TGTGCCAGCAGCGAAGGACTAGCACAAGAGACCCAGTACTTC	CASSEGLAQETQYF
once	TRBV29-1	TRBJ1-1	TRBD1	TGCAGCGTTCTGACAGGGGCTAACACTGAAGCTTTCTTT	CSVLTGANTEAFF
-	TRBV18	TRBJ2-2	-	TGTGCCAGCTCACCCTGGGCAGGGAACACCGGGGAGCTGTTTTTT	CASSPWAGNTGELFF
-	TRBV27	TRBJ2-1	TRBD2	TGTGCCAGCAGTTTATCGAGACTAGCGGGGGGGGTGTACAATGAGCAGTTCTTC	CASSLSRLAGGVYNEQFF
-	TRBV5-1	TRBJ1-4	-	TGCGCCAGCAGCTCGGGGGAGGTGAATGAAAAACTGTTTTTT	CASSSGEVNEKLFF
-	TRBV6-2/TRBV6-3	TRBJ2-1	TRBD1	TGTGCCAGCAGCGACAGGGGGAATGAGCAGTTCTTC	CASSDRGNEQFF
-	TRBV7-9	TRBJ2-7	TRBD1	TGTGCCAGCAGCCCCGGGACAGGGGGGCCCTCCTACGCCGAGCAGTACTTC	CASSPGTGGPSYAEQYF
few	TRBV6-4	TRBJ1-2	-	TGTGCCAGCAGTGTCCACCCGGGCCAGCGGGGGTATGGCTACACCTTC	CASSVHPGQRGYGYTF
-	TRBV9	TRBJ2-2	-	TGTGCCAGTCATAGAGGCACCGGGGAGCTGTTTTTT	CASHRGTGELFF
-	TRBV18	TRBJ1-2	TRBD1	TGTGCCAGCTCACCGTCGGGACAGGGTGCTTTCCGGGGCTACACCTTC	CASSPSGQGAFRGYTF
once	TRBV6-5	TRBJ1-2	-	TGTGCCAGCAGTTACGCGGGTGTCAGTAACTATGGCTACACCTTC	CASSYAGVSNYGYTF
-	TRBV6-5	TRBJ1-3	-	TGTGCCAGCAGTTACGACACGGTTGGAAACACCATATATTTT	CASSYDTVGNTIYF
-	TRBV14	TRBJ2-7	TRBD2	TGTGCCAGCAGCCAAGCTAGCGGGGGGCCCCTCCTCGAGCAGTACTTC	CASSQASGGPLLEQYF
-	TRBV7-9	TRBJ2-2	TRBD2	TGTGCCAGCAGCTTAGCGTTAGCCCCGGGGGGAATTGACACCGGGGAGCTGTTTTTT	CASSLALAPGGIDTGELFF
-	TRBV19	TRBJ1-2	-	TGTGCCAGTAGTATAGAGGGGGGGAACTATGGCTACACCTTC	CASSIEGGNYGYTF
-	TRBV6-6	TRBJ2-2	TRBD1	TGTGCCAGCAGTCCCCTGGGGACAGGGACTTTCACCGGGGAGCTGTTTTTT	CASSPLGTGTFTGELFF
-	TRBV18	TRBJ1-1	-	TGTGCCAGCTCACCGAGTTACGAGGGTATCACTGAAGCTTTCTTT	CASSPSYEGITEAFF
-	TRBV30	TRBJ2-7	-	TGTGCCTGGGGGCAGGGGACCTACGAGCAGTACTTC	CAWGQGTYEQYF
once	TRBV3-1/TRBV3-2	TRBJ2-7	TRBD1	TGTGCCAGCAGCCGGGACAGACCCTACGAGCAGTACTTC	CASSRDRPYEQYF
-	TRBV12-3/TRBV12-4	TRBJ2-5	TRBD2	TGTGCCAGCAGACGGGGGGGACAAGAGACCCAGTACTTC	CASRRGGQETQYF
-	TRBV5-1	TRBJ1-2	TRBD1	TGCGCCAGCAGCGTCCAGGGGGCTCTTAACTATGGCTACACCTTC	CASSVQGALNYGYTF
-	TRBV6-5	TRBJ2-5	-	TGTGCCAGCAGCCAGGGGTTGGGGACCCAGTACTTC	CASSQGLGTQYF
-	TRBV2	TRBJ2-7	-	TGTGCCAGCGGACGTAGCCAGGGTCCCCACGAGCAGTACTTC	CASGRSQGPHEQYF
-	TRBV9	TRBJ1-2	TRBD1	TGTGCCCGCAGCGGGGGACAGGGGGCGTGGGGCTACACCTTC	CARSGGQGAWGYTF
-	TRBV2	TRBJ2-2	-	TGTGCCAGCAGTGACGAATCCAGGAACACCGGGGAGCTGTTTTTT	CASSDESRNTGELFF
-	TRBV2	TRBJ2-7	TRBD1	TGTGCCAGCACCAGGGACAGTATTTACGAGCAGTACTTC	CASTRDSIYEQYF
-	TRBV7-9	TRBJ1-5	-	TGTGCCAGCAGCGGGGGGGGTCAGCCCCAGCATTTT	CASSGGGQPQHF
-	TRBV25-1	TRBJ1-6	-	TGTGCCAGCAAGAACTACGGGAATAATTCACCCCTCCACTTT	CASKNYGNNSPLHF
-	TRBV3-1/TRBV3-2	TRBJ1-1	-	TGTGCCAGCAGCCAAGAGGAACGGGAAAGGGACACTGAAGCTTTCTTT	CASSQEERERDTEAFF
once	TRBV18	TRBJ1-2	TRBD1	TGTGCCAGCGATACGACAGGGTCCAAAAACTATGGCTACACCTTC	CASDTTGSKNYGYTF
-	TRBV19	TRBJ2-3	-	TGTGCCACCATCGAGGGCGGCAGACACACAGATACGCAGTATTTT	CATIEGGRHTDTQYF
-	TRBV18	TRBJ2-7	-	TGTGCCAGCTCACCCCTTAACTACGAGCAGTACTTC	CASSPLNYEQYF
-	TRBV14	TRBJ2-2	TRBD1	TGTGCCAGCAGCCAAGACAGGGGGCCCCCCGGGGAGCTGTTTTTT	CASSQDRGPPGELFF
-	TRBV9	TRBJ1-1	-	TGTGCCAGCAGCCTCAGGGTTGGAAACACTGAAGCTTTCTTT	CASSLRVGNTEAFF
-	TRBV12-5	TRBJ2-1	TRBD2	TGTGCTAGTGGTTTGGTGAGCACACGGCGGGGGGGCCTCAATGAGCAGTTCTTC	CASGLVSTRRGGLNEQFF
-	TRBV7-9	TRBJ2-2	-	TGTGCCAGCAGCCCCCGCACGGGCACCGGGGAGCTGTTTTTT	CASSPRTGTGELFF
-	TRBV29-1	TRBJ2-7	-	TGCAGCGTTGAAGTTCTCCAGGGCACCTACGAGCAGTACTTC	CSVEVLQGTYEQYF
few	TRBV27	TRBJ1-6	TRBD1	TGTGCCAGCAGTCCGGACAGGCCTAATTCACCCCTCCACTTT	CASSPDRPNSPLHF
-	TRBV7-2	TRBJ2-1	-	TGTGCCAGCAGCTTAGGCGGGGCTATCCAGAATGAGCAGTTCTTC	CASSLGGAIQNEQFF
-	TRBV20-1	TRBJ1-1	-	TGCAGTGCTATTTCGTACACTGAAGCTTTCTTT	CSAISYTEAFF
-	TRBV3-1/TRBV3-2	TRBJ1-2	-	TGTGCCAGCAGTTTTTCCCACAGTCCGCTCACCTTC	CASSFSHSPLTF
-	TRBV6-6	TRBJ1-2	TRBD1	TGTGCCAGCAGAGATTCTTGGGACAGGCTCTGGGGCTACACCTTC	CASRDSWDRLWGYTF
-	TRBV7-2	TRBJ1-2	-	TGTGCCAGCAGCTTAGATGGGTGGGCCTACACCTTC	CASSLDGWAYTF
-	TRBV4-2	TRBJ1-4	TRBD1	TGTGCCAGCAGCCACGGTCAGGGGGACTCTAATGAAAAACTGTTTTTT	CASSHGQGDSNEKLFF
-	TRBV27	TRBJ2-6	-	TGTGCCAGCAGTTTTTTCCCTCCGAGGGCTGGTGGGGCCAACGTCCTGACTTTC	CASSFFPPRAGGANVLTF
-	TRBV18	TRBJ2-3	-	TGTGCCAGCTCACCCGGCAGGGGAGCAGATACGCAGTATTTT	CASSPGRGADTQYF
-	TRBV7-3	TRBJ1-4	-	TGTGCCAGCAGCTTAATGGCGGGTGAAAAACTGTTTTTT	CASSLMAGEKLFF
-	TRBV5-1	TRBJ2-5	TRBD2	TGCGCCAGCAGCTTGGATCTAGCGGGGGGCCTTCAAGAGACCCAGTACTTC	CASSLDLAGGLQETQYF
-	TRBV30	TRBJ2-4	TRBD1	TGTGCCTGGAGTTTAGGGGGGGACAGGGAGTACTTC	CAWSLGGDREYF
-	TRBV7-6	TRBJ2-5	TRBD2	TGTGCCAGCAGCTTAGGTGGCGGGGGGGCTTGGGAGACCCAGTACTTC	CASSLGGGGAWETQYF